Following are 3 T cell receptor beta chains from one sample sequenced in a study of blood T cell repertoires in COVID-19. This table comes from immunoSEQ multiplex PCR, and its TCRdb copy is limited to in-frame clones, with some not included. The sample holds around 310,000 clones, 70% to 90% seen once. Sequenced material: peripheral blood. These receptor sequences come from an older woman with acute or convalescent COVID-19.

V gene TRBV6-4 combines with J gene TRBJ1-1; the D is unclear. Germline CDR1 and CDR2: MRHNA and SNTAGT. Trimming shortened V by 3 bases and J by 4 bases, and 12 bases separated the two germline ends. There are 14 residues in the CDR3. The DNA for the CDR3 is TGTGCCAGCAGTGAAACGGCGGAGGCCACTGAAGCTTTCTTT. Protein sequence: CASSETAEATEAFF.

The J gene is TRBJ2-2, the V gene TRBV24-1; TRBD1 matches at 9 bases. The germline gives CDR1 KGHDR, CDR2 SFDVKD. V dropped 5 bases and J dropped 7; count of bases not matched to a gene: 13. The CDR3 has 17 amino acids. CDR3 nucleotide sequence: TGTGCCACCAGTGCCCCCTCCGGGACAGGGTTCATCGGGGAGCTGTTTTTT. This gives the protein CATSAPSGTGFIGELFF.

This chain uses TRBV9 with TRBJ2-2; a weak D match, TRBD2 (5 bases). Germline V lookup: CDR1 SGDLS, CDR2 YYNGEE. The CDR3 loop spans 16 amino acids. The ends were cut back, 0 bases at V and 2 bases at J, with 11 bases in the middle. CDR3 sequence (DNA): TGTGCCAGCAGCGTAGAGCTAGCACTTAACACCGGGGAGCTGTTTTTT. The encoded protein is CASSVELALNTGELFF.